The T cell receptor beta chain described here comes from a study of shared clonotypes between healthy human individuals. Study outcomes and limitations: Some naive CD4 clonotypes, around 5%, turned up in common across a few donors.

About this clone itself: Its matching antigen is unknown.

It was CD45RO-negative cells, positively selected for CCR7, that made up naive CD8 cells, with terminally differentiated effector memory CD45RA+ cells excluded. The CDR3 sequence is 15 residues long. Germline CDR1 is MNHEY and CDR2 is SMNVEV (reference sequence). V was trimmed by 10 bases and J by 5 bases, leaving 23 bases between them. Libraries were prepared by immunoSEQ multiplex PCR; TCRdb keeps only in-frame clonotypes and omits some of them. This sample yields more than 2 million clones, of which about 94% are seen a single time; about 1.7% belongs to the top ten. The receptor was isolated from a man between 18 and 35 years old in good health. Some clones in this sample may be carry-over from other donors' samples. The specimen was naive CD8+ T cells from PBMCs. The chain recombines TRBV27 with TRBJ1-1; D is possibly TRBD1 (6 bases). In DNA form, the CDR3 reads TGTGCCACCCGCGGGATGGGGGCTTTTAGTACTGAAGCTTTCTTT. Encoded protein: CATRGMGAFSTEAFF.